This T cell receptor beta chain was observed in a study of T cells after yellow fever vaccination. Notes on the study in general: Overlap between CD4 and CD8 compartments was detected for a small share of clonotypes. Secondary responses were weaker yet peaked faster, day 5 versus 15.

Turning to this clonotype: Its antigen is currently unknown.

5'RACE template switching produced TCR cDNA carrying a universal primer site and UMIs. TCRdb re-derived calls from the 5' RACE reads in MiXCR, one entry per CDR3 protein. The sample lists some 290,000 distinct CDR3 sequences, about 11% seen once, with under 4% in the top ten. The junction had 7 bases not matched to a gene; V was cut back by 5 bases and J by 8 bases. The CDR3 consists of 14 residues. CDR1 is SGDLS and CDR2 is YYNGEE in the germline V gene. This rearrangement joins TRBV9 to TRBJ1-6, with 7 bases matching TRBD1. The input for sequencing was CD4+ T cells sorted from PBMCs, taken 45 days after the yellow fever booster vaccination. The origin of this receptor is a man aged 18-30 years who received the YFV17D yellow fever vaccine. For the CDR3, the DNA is TGTGCCAGCAGGACGGGGACAGCTGATTCACCCCTCCACTTT. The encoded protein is CASRTGTADSPLHF.